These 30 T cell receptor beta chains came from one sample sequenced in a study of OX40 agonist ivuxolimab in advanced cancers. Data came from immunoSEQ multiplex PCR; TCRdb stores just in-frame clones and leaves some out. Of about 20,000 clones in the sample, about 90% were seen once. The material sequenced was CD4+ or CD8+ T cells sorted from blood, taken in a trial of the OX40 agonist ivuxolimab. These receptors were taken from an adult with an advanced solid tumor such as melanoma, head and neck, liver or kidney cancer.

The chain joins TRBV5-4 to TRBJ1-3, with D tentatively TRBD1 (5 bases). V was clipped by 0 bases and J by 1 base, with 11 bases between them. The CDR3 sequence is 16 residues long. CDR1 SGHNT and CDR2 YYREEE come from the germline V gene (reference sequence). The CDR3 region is CASSLDPGASGNTIYF. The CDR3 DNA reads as TGTGCCAGCAGCTTGGACCCCGGGGCTTCTGGAAACACCATATATTTT.

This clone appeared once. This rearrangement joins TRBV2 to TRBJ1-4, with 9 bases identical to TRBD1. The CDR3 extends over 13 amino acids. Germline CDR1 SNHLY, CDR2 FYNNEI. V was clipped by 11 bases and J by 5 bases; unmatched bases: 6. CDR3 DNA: TGTGCCGGAACCGGGACAGGGAATGAAAAACTGTTTTTT. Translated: CAGTGTGNEKLFF.

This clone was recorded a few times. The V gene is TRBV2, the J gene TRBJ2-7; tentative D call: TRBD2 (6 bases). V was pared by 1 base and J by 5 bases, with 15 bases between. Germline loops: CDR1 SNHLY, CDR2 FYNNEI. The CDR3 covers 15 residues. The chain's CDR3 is CASSEEGTPTDEQYF. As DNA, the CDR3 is TGTGCCAGCAGTGAAGAAGGGACTCCCACTGACGAGCAGTACTTC. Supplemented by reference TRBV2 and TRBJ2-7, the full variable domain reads EPEVTQTPSHQVTQMGQEVILRCVPISNHLYFYWYRQILGQKVEFLVSFYNNEISEKSEIFDDQFSVERPDGSNFTLKIRSTKLEDSAMYFCASSEEGTPTDEQYFGPGTRLTVT.

The CDR3 region is CASSFYGSTDTQYF. CDR3 DNA: TGTGCCAGCAGCTTTTACGGGAGCACAGATACGCAGTATTTT. V gene TRBV7-3 combines with J gene TRBJ2-3; D is unclear. The V gene's germline CDR1 is SGHTA and CDR2 FQGTGA. Trimming took 3 bases from V and 0 from J, leaving 7 bases between them. This CDR3 region has 14 residues.

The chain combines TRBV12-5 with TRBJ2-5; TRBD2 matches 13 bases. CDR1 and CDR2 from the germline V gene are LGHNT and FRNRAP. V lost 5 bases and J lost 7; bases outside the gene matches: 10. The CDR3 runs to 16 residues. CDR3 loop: CASGPPGLAGFGTQYF. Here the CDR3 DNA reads TGTGCTAGTGGTCCTCCGGGACTAGCGGGGTTCGGGACCCAGTACTTC. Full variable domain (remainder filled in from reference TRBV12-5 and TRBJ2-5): DARVTQTPRHKVTEMGQEVTMRCQPILGHNTVFWYRQTMMQGLELLAYFRNRAPLDDSGMPKDRFSAEMPDATLATLKIQPSEPRDSAVYFCASGPPGLAGFGTQYFGPGTRLLVL.

The CDR3 region is CASGTKTLGAGETQYF. CDR3 coding DNA: TGTGCCAGCGGCACCAAAACCCTCGGGGCAGGAGAGACCCAGTACTTC. This rearrangement joins TRBV2 to TRBJ2-5, with D perhaps assigned TRBD1 or TRBD2 (5 bases each). This CDR3 spans 16 amino acids. Germline CDR1 is SNHLY and CDR2 is FYNNEI. Trimming took 8 bases from V and 4 from J, leaving 23 bases between them.

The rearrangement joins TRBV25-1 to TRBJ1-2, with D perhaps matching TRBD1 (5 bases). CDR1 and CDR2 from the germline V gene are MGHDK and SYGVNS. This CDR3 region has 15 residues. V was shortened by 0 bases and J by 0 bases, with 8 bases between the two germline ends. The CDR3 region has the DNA TGTGCCAGCAGTGAATATGGGGGAGCTAACTATGGCTACACCTTC. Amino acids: CASSEYGGANYGYTF.

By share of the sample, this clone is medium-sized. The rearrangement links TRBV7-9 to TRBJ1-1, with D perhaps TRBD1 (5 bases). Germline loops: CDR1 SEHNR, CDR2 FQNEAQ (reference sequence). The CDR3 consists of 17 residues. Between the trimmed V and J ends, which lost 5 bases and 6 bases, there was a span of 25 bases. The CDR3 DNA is TGTGCCAGCAGCACGCACGACAGTAAGGGCCGCGCCGCTGAAGCTTTCTTT. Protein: CASSTHDSKGRAAEAFF.

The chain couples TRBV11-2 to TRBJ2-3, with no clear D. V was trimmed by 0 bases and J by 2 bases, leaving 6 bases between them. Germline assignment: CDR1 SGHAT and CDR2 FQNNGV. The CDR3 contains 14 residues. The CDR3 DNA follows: TGTGCCAGCAGCTTAGAGGGCACCACAGATACGCAGTATTTT. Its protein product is CASSLEGTTDTQYF.

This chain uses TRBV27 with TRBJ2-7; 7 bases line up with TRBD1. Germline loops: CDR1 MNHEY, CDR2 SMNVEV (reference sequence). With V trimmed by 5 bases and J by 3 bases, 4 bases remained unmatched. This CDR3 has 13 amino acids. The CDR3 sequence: CASSMTGNYEQYF. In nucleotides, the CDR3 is TGTGCCAGCAGTATGACAGGGAACTACGAGCAGTACTTC.

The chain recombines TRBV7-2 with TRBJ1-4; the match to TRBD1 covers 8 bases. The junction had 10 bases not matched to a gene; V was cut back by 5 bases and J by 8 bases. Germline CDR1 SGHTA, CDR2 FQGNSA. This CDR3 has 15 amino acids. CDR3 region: CASSQDRGLGEKLFF. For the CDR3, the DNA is TGTGCCAGCAGCCAAGACAGGGGTTTGGGGGAAAAACTGTTTTTT.

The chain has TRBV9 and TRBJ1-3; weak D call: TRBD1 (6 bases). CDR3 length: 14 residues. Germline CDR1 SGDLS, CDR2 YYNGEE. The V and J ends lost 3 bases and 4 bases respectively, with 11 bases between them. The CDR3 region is CASSGAGTGNTIYF. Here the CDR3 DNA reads TGTGCCAGCAGCGGGGCCGGGACAGGAAACACCATATATTTT.

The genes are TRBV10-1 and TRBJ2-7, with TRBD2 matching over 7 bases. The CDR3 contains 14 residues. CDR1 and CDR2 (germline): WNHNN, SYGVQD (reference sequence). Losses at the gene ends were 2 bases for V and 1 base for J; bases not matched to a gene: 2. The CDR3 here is CASSEGGSSYEQYF. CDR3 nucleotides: TGCGCCAGCAGTGAGGGCGGGAGTTCCTACGAGCAGTACTTC.

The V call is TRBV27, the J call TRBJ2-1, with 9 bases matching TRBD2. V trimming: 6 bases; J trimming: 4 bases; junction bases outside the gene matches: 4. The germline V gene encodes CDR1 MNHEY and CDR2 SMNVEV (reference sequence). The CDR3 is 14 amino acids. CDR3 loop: CASRGTSSYNEQFF. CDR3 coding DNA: TGTGCCAGCAGGGGGACTAGCAGTTACAATGAGCAGTTCTTC.

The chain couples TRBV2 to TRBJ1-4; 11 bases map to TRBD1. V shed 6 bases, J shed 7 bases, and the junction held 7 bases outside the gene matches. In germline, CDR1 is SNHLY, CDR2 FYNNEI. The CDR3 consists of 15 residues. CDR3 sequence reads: CASRNWDRGAEKLFF. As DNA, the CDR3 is TGTGCCAGCAGGAATTGGGACAGGGGGGCTGAAAAACTGTTTTTT.

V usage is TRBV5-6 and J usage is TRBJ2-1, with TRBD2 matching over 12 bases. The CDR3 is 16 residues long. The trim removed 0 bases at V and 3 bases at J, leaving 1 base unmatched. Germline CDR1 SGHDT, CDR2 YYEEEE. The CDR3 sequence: CASSLVTSGGYNEQFF. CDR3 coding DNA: TGTGCCAGCAGCTTGGTGACTAGCGGGGGCTACAATGAGCAGTTCTTC.

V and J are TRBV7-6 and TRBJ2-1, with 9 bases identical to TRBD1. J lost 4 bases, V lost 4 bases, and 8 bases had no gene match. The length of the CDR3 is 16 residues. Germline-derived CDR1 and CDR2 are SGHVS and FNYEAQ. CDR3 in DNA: TGTGCCAGCAGCTCACTTGGCGGGACAGGGTACAATGAGCAGTTCTTC. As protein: CASSSLGGTGYNEQFF.

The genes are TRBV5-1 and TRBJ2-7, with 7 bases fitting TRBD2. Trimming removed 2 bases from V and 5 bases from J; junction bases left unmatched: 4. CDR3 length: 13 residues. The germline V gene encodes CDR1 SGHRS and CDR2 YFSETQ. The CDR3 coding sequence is TGCGCCAGCAGCTTAGCGGGGAGGGACGAGCAGTACTTC. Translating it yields CASSLAGRDEQYF.

The CDR3 nucleotides are TGTGCCAGCAAGGGGGCGGAGGTAGAAAAACTGTTTTTT. It translates to CASKGAEVEKLFF. The genes are TRBV6-5 and TRBJ1-4; the match to TRBD1 covers 7 bases. Losses at the gene ends were 7 bases for V and 8 bases for J; bases not matched to a gene: 7. Germline CDR1 and CDR2: MNHEY and SVGAGI. The CDR3 has 13 residues.

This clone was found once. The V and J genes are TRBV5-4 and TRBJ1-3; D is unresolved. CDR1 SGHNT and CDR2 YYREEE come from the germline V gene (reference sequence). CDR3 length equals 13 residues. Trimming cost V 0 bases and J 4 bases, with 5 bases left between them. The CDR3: CASSLVGGNTIYF. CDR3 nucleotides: TGTGCCAGCAGCTTGGTGGGCGGAAACACCATATATTTT.

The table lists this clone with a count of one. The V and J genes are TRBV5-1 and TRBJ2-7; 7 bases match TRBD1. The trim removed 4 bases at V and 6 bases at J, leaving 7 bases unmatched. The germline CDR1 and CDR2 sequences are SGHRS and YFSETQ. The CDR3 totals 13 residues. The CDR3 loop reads CASSQDRVGEQYF. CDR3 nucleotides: TGCGCCAGCAGCCAAGACAGGGTGGGCGAGCAGTACTTC. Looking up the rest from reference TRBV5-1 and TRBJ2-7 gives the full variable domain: KAGVTQTPRYLIKTRGQQVTLSCSPISGHRSVSWYQQTPGQGLQFLFEYFSETQRNKGNFPGRFSGRQFSNSRSEMNVSTLELGDSALYLCASSQDRVGEQYFGPGTRLTVT.

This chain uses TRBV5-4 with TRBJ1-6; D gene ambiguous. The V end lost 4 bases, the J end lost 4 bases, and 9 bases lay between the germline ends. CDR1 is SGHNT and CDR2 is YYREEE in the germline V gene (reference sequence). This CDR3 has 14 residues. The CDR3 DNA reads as TGTGCCAGCAGCCAATATCAATATAATTCACCCCTCCACTTT. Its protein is CASSQYQYNSPLHF.

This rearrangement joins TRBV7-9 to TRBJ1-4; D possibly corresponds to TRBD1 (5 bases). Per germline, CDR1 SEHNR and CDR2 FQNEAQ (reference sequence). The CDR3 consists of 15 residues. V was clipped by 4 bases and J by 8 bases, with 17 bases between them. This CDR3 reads CASSSSTATREKLFF. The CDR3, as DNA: TGTGCCAGCAGCTCATCGACAGCCACTCGAGAAAAACTGTTTTTT.

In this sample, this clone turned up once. The CDR3 DNA reads TGTGCCACACAGCCCCTAGCCCCGGGACAGGCAACCTACGAGCAGTACTTC. Protein product: CATQPLAPGQATYEQYF. The rearrangement joins TRBV5-4 to TRBJ2-7; TRBD1 aligns across 8 bases. Germline-derived CDR1 and CDR2 are SGHNT and YYREEE (reference sequence). CDR3 length: 17 amino acids. Trimming took 9 bases from V and 2 from J; bases not matched to a gene: 19.

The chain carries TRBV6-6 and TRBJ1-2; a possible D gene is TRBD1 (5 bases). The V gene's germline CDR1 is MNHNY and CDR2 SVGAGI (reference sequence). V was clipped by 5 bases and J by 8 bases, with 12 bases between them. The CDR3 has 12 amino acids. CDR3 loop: CASSLRGYGYTF. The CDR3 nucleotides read TGTGCCAGCAGTCTCCGGGGCTACGGCTACACCTTC.

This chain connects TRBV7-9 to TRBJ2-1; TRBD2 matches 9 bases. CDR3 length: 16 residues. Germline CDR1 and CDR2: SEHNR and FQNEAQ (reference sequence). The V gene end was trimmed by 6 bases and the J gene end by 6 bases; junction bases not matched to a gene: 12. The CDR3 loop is CASSPKQRGDRNEQFF. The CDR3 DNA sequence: TGTGCCAGCAGTCCTAAGCAGCGGGGGGATCGCAATGAGCAGTTCTTC.

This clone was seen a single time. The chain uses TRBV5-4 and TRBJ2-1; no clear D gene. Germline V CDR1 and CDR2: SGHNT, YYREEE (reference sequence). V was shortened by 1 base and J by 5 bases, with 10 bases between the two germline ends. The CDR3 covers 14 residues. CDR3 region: CASSLRRRDNEQFF. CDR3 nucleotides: TGTGCCAGCAGCTTGAGGCGGAGAGACAATGAGCAGTTCTTC.

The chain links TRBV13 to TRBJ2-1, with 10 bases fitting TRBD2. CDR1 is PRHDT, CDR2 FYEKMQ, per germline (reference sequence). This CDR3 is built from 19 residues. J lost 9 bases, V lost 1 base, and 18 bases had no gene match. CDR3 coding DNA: TGTGCCAGCAGCTTAGAGGTGGTGGCTAGCGGGAGCCCCATCGGTGAGCAGTTCTTC. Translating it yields CASSLEVVASGSPIGEQFF.

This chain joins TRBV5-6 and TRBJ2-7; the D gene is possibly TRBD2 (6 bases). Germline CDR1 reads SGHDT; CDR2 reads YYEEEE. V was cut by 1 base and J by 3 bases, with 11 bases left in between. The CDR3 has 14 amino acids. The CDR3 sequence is CASSLRPEGYEQYF. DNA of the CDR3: TGTGCCAGCAGCTTGAGACCGGAGGGCTACGAGCAGTACTTC.

The chain's CDR3 is CASSSGQGSYEQYF. The CDR3 region has the DNA TGTGCCAGCAGCTCGGGACAGGGTTCCTACGAGCAGTACTTC. This sequence joins TRBV7-9 and TRBJ2-7; 9 bases agree with TRBD1. CDR1 SEHNR and CDR2 FQNEAQ come from the germline V gene (reference sequence). The V gene end was trimmed by 4 bases and the J gene end by 1 base; junction bases not matched to a gene: 2. This CDR3 contains 14 residues.